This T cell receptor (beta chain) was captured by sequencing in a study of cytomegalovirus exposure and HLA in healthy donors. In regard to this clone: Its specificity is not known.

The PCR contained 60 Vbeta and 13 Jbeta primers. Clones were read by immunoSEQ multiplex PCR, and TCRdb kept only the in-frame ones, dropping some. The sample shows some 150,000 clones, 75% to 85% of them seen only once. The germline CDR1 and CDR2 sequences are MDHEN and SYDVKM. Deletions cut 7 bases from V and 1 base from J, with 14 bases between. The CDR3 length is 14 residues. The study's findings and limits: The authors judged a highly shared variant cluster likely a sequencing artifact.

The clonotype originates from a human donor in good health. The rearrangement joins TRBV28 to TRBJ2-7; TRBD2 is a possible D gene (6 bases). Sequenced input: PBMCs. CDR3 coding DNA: TGTGCCAGCATACGGGTCGGGGGATCCTACGAGCAGTACTTC. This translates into CASIRVGGSYEQYF.